This T cell receptor (beta chain) was identified in a study of blood T cell repertoires in COVID-19. The wider study: Acute and convalescent COVID-19 specimens originated in the United States, Italy and Spain. Sources were T cells, B-cell-depleted T cells, or PBMCs; the material itself was cDNA or gDNA.

The junction had 9 bases not matched to a gene; V was cut back by 4 bases and J by 0 bases. From germline, CDR1 is KGHSH and CDR2 LQKENI. The CDR3 sequence is 16 residues long. Source study methods: Using reference gene primer amplification, nucleated cell counts were estimated. The protocol was immunoSEQ multiplex PCR, while the TCRdb copy is restricted to in-frame clones and leaves out a portion. That table furnishes V, J and clone size, whereas the DNA furnished D and trimming. Counted here are more than 85,000 clones, over 70% occurring once; the ten biggest clones make up around 24%. This clonotype originated in a man aged 65 to 85 with acute or convalescent COVID-19. The chain carries TRBV18 and TRBJ2-7, with 7 bases lining up with TRBD2. Sequencing used peripheral blood. The CDR3 DNA is TGTGCCAGCTCACAAACCGGGGGGATCAGCTCCTACGAGCAGTACTTC. Amino acids: CASSQTGGISSYEQYF.